This is a list of T cell receptor beta chains from one sample in a study of shared clonotypes between healthy human individuals. Assay used: immunoSEQ multiplex PCR; TCRdb lists only in-frame clones, some missing. In the table there are under 1,100,000 clones, 70% to 80% of which are singletons. The sequencing sample was made of memory CD4+ T cells from PBMCs. These receptor sequences come from a man between 18 and 35 years old in good health. Some clones in this sample may be carry-over from other donors' samples. The CDR3 runs from the conserved cysteine through the conserved F or W. D genes are given only for firm matches. A row's size may be missing; if present it is once, few, many or a size class.

J	D	size	V	DNA	CDR3
TRBJ2-1	TRBD2	.	TRBV9	TGTGCCAGCAGCGTAGCCCCTGGGACTAGCGGGAGTGGTAGGGACAATGAGCAGTTCTTC	CASSVAPGTSGSGRDNEQFF
TRBJ2-7	TRBD1	few	TRBV5-1	TGCGCCAGCAGCCCCCAGACAGGGTCCCTCTCCTACGAGCAGTACTTC	CASSPQTGSLSYEQYF
TRBJ1-2	.	.	TRBV28	TGTGCCAGCAGGCGGACCAGCACAAATGGCTACACCTTC	CASRRTSTNGYTF
TRBJ1-2	.	.	TRBV10-3	TGTGCCACCCGCCTGCAGCCAGCTAACTATGGCTACACCTTC	CATRLQPANYGYTF
TRBJ1-2	.	.	TRBV27	TGTGCCAGCAGTTACTTGGGGGCCTATGGAGGCTACACCTTC	CASSYLGAYGGYTF
TRBJ2-7	.	once	TRBV30	TGTGCCTGGAGACCCCCGGGACTTCCGGCCTACGAGCAGTACTTC	CAWRPPGLPAYEQYF
TRBJ2-1	TRBD2	few	TRBV5-6	TGTGCCAGCAGCTCCCTGACTAGCGGGAGGTCCTACAATGAGCAGTTCTTC	CASSSLTSGRSYNEQFF
TRBJ1-1	.	.	TRBV30	TGTGCCGGCTACAGGGAGGCGAACACTGAAGCTTTCTTT	CAGYREANTEAFF
TRBJ2-6	.	.	TRBV6-5	TGTGCCAGCAGTTACTCCTGGGGCGCTGGGGCCAACGTCCTGACTTTC	CASSYSWGAGANVLTF
TRBJ2-3	.	.	TRBV29-1	TGCAGCGCTCCGGGGGTGGAAGGGAGGACAATGACTAATACGCAGTATTTT	CSAPGVEGRTMTNTQYF
TRBJ1-5	.	.	TRBV28	TGTGCCAGCAGAGTTCCCGCGGGGAGAAATCAGCCCCAGCATTTT	CASRVPAGRNQPQHF
TRBJ1-1	.	.	TRBV5-1	TGCGCCAGCAGCTGGGCTAACAGTATGAACACTGAAGCTTTCTTT	CASSWANSMNTEAFF
TRBJ2-3	.	.	TRBV10-3	TGTGCCATCAGTGAGTCCCGGCAGGGTGATCACACAGATACGCAGTATTTT	CAISESRQGDHTDTQYF
TRBJ2-2	.	few	TRBV5-4	TGTGCCAGCAGCTTGAAGGGAGGCGGGGAGCTGTTTTTT	CASSLKGGGELFF
TRBJ2-1	.	.	TRBV2	TGTGCCAGCACGAGGATCAATGAGCAGTTCTTC	CASTRINEQFF
TRBJ1-2	.	few	TRBV7-9	TGTGCCAGCAGCTTAGTCAGGGTCAATACCTACACCTTC	CASSLVRVNTYTF
TRBJ1-2	TRBD1	few	TRBV5-6	TGTGCCAGCAGCTTCACAGGGGGCGTCTATGGCTACACCTTC	CASSFTGGVYGYTF
TRBJ1-2	TRBD1	.	TRBV20-1	TGCAGTGCTGGGACAGTACGTGGCTACACCTTC	CSAGTVRGYTF
TRBJ1-1	.	few	TRBV2	TGTGCCAGCAGTGACGCGGGGAGGACTGAAGCTTTCTTT	CASSDAGRTEAFF
TRBJ1-1	.	.	TRBV6-1	TGTGCCAGCAGTATCAAGGCGGGAGTCGAAGCTTTCTTT	CASSIKAGVEAFF
TRBJ2-3	TRBD2	once	TRBV5-1	TGCGCCAGTTCTAGCGGGATGTCAGATACGCAGTATTTT	CASSSGMSDTQYF
TRBJ1-2	.	once	TRBV12-5	TGTGCTAGTGGTTTGGTCCCTCCCGGAGAGAGCTACACCTTC	CASGLVPPGESYTF
TRBJ2-7	.	.	TRBV6-1	TGTGCCAGCAGTGCTCCGTGGCGGGATATCTACGAGCAGTACTTC	CASSAPWRDIYEQYF
TRBJ1-3	.	.	TRBV30	TGTGCCTGGAGTCCCCTGGCAACGCAGAGAAACACCATATATTTT	CAWSPLATQRNTIYF
TRBJ2-7	TRBD1	.	TRBV10-3	TGTGCCATCAGTCTCGGGACAGGCCCCTACGAGCAGTACTTC	CAISLGTGPYEQYF
TRBJ2-1	TRBD2	.	TRBV29-1	TGCAGCGTTGTCCGACTAGCGGGGGCCTACAATGAGCAGTTCTTC	CSVVRLAGAYNEQFF
TRBJ2-7	TRBD2	.	TRBV5-1	TGCGCCAGCAGCTTGGCGGGAGGGTTCTCCTACGAGCAGTACTTC	CASSLAGGFSYEQYF
TRBJ2-2	.	.	TRBV9	TGTGCCAGCAGCGTCGAGCGGGTTTCGTTCCGGGAGCTGTTTTTT	CASSVERVSFRELFF
TRBJ2-1	TRBD2	.	TRBV7-9	TGTGCCAGCAGCAAAGTGACTAGCGGGATGTACAATGAGCAGTTCTTC	CASSKVTSGMYNEQFF
TRBJ2-1	TRBD2	.	TRBV11-2	TGTGCCAGCAGATCAAAGGGGGGACTAGCGGACTACAATGAGCAGTTCTTC	CASRSKGGLADYNEQFF
TRBJ1-1	.	.	TRBV18	TGTGCCAGCTCACCGTGGGGGTCGAACACTGAAGCTTTCTTT	CASSPWGSNTEAFF
TRBJ2-5	TRBD1	.	TRBV14	TGTGCCAGCAGCCAAAGGACAGGTAGTCAGACCCAGTACTTC	CASSQRTGSQTQYF
TRBJ2-3	.	.	TRBV7-9	TGTGCCAGCAGCCGGATCGGGCTCCCTAGCACAGATACGCAGTATTTT	CASSRIGLPSTDTQYF
TRBJ2-2	TRBD2	.	TRBV4-1	TGCGCCAGCAGCCCTTCAGGGACTAGCGGGATTTTTACCGGGGAGCTGTTTTTT	CASSPSGTSGIFTGELFF
TRBJ2-7	TRBD2	.	TRBV15	TGTGCCACCAGCAGAGATCCAGGGAGGGGCTACGAGCAGTACTTC	CATSRDPGRGYEQYF
TRBJ2-1	TRBD1	.	TRBV4-3	TGCGCCAGCAGCCCTTCCGGGACGAGGGGGCTTTACAATGAGCAGTTCTTC	CASSPSGTRGLYNEQFF
TRBJ1-5	TRBD1	.	TRBV28	TGTGCCAGCAGTTTACCGTACAGGGGGGGCAATCAGCCCCAGCATTTT	CASSLPYRGGNQPQHF
TRBJ2-7	.	.	TRBV6-5	TGTGCCAGCAGTTATGATCCCCAGTCCTACGAGCAGTACTTC	CASSYDPQSYEQYF
TRBJ1-2	TRBD1	.	TRBV30	TGTGCCTGGAGGGGGGACAGGCATGGCTACACCTTC	CAWRGDRHGYTF
TRBJ2-3	.	.	TRBV6-1	TGTGCCAGTATGACTTGGGGTTGGGGTCCAGATACGCAGTATTTT	CASMTWGWGPDTQYF
TRBJ1-5	TRBD1	.	TRBV28	TGTGCCAGCAGTTCAGGGGGCCCCTCTAAGCCCCAGCATTTT	CASSSGGPSKPQHF
TRBJ2-1	.	.	TRBV6-1	TGTGCCAGCAGACCTGACAGACTTACCTACAATGAGCAGTTCTTC	CASRPDRLTYNEQFF
TRBJ2-1	TRBD2	.	TRBV28	TGTGCCACCACGGGGGGGGGCAATGAGCAGTTCTTC	CATTGGGNEQFF
TRBJ2-1	TRBD2	once	TRBV4-1	TGCGCCAGCAGCCAAGGCCCAGGGGGACTAGCGGCTTACAATGAGCAGTTCTTC	CASSQGPGGLAAYNEQFF
TRBJ2-3	TRBD1	.	TRBV6-1	TGTGCCAGCAGTGAAGCATGGACAGGGCTCACAGATACGCAGTATTTT	CASSEAWTGLTDTQYF
TRBJ1-1	.	.	TRBV2	TGTGCCAGCCGAGACAGCGGGAACACTGAAGCTTTCTTT	CASRDSGNTEAFF